These 21 T cell receptor beta chains came from one sample sequenced in a study of OX40 agonist ivuxolimab in advanced cancers. Only in-frame clones appear in the TCRdb table, and some are missing; sequencing was by immunoSEQ multiplex PCR. The sample holds approximately 15,000 clones, about four fifths seen once. The sample was CD4+ or CD8+ T cells sorted from blood, taken in a trial of the OX40 agonist ivuxolimab. Receptors originate from an adult with an advanced solid tumor such as melanoma, head and neck, liver or kidney cancer.

This clone was counted a single time. The J gene is TRBJ1-2, the V gene TRBV11-1; a weak D match, TRBD1 (5 bases). V lost 3 bases and J 0 bases, leaving 11 bases between the germline ends. CDR1 is SGHAT, CDR2 FQDESV, per germline (reference sequence). CDR3 length: 15 residues. CDR3 sequence: CASSLEGSPNYGYTF. The CDR3 bases are TGTGCCAGCAGCTTGGAGGGGTCCCCTAACTATGGCTACACCTTC.

The chain carries TRBV30 and TRBJ2-7; either TRBD1 or TRBD2 may fit D (5 bases each). In germline, CDR1 is GTSNPN, CDR2 SVGIG (reference sequence). V gave up 0 bases and J gave up 2 bases, with 11 bases separating them. This CDR3 has 14 residues. CDR3 sequence: CAWSVGTGTYEQYF. The CDR3 nucleotides are TGTGCCTGGAGTGTCGGGACGGGAACCTACGAGCAGTACTTC.

The V call is TRBV5-4, the J call TRBJ2-1, with 7 bases lining up with TRBD1. The V gene's germline CDR1 is SGHNT and CDR2 YYREEE (reference sequence). The CDR3 spans 15 residues. Losses at the gene ends were 0 bases for V and 7 bases for J; bases not matched to a gene: 7. CDR3: CASSLGPGGGNEQFF. The CDR3 coding sequence is TGTGCCAGCAGCTTGGGCCCAGGGGGTGGGAATGAGCAGTTCTTC.

The chain employs TRBV10-3 and TRBJ2-7; the D gene is possibly TRBD2 (6 bases). The ends were cut back, 0 bases at V and 7 bases at J, with 16 bases in the middle. Germline CDR1 is ENHRY and CDR2 is SYGVKD. The CDR3 is made up of 15 amino acids. Written as DNA, the CDR3 is TGTGCCATCAGTGAGTCGGCCGGGACGGCGGGGGAGCAGTACTTC. As protein: CAISESAGTAGEQYF.

The chain is built from TRBV27 and TRBJ1-4; D is possibly TRBD1 (5 bases). The CDR3 contains 14 residues. Trimming left V 0 bases short and J 8 bases short, with 10 bases between. Germline V lookup: CDR1 MNHEY, CDR2 SMNVEV (reference sequence). CDR3 residues: CASSLSFTGEKLFF. CDR3 nucleotides: TGTGCCAGCAGTTTATCATTCACAGGCGAAAAACTGTTTTTT.

The J gene is TRBJ1-5, the V gene TRBV4-1; perhaps TRBD1 as D (5 bases). The CDR3 covers 13 residues. V was cut by 1 base and J by 7 bases, with 8 bases left in between. CDR1 and CDR2 (germline): MGHRA, YSYEKL. The CDR3 sequence: CASSQVGEQPQHF. CDR3 DNA sequence: TGCGCCAGCAGCCAAGTAGGGGAACAGCCCCAGCATTTT.

The chain recombines TRBV11-2 with TRBJ2-3; TRBD2 matches 8 bases. The CDR3 covers 15 residues. Trimming cost V 1 base and J 7 bases; bases outside gene matches: 7. CDR1 SGHAT and CDR2 FQNNGV come from the germline V gene. The DNA for the CDR3 is TGTGCCAGCAGCTTAGTCCCTAGCGGGCACTATACGCAGTATTTT. Protein sequence: CASSLVPSGHYTQYF. Supplemented by reference TRBV11-2 and TRBJ2-3, the full variable domain reads EAGVAQSPRYKIIEKRQSVAFWCNPISGHATLYWYQQILGQGPKLLIQFQNNGVVDDSQLPKDRFSAERLKGVDSTLKIQPAKLEDSAVYLCASSLVPSGHYTQYFGPGTRLTVL.

The chain has TRBV7-9 and TRBJ2-5, with 9 positions matching TRBD2. Unmatched junction bases numbered 13, after V lost 4 bases and J lost 7 bases. The CDR3 runs 16 residues. The germline CDR1 and CDR2 sequences are SEHNR and FQNEAQ (reference sequence). CDR3 protein: CASSYVAGADSGTQYF. The CDR3 DNA is TGTGCCAGCAGCTACGTAGCGGGGGCCGATTCGGGGACCCAGTACTTC.

This clone has just a few counts. The rearrangement joins TRBV6-6 to TRBJ2-7, with D perhaps assigned TRBD1 or TRBD2 (5 bases each). In germline, CDR1 is MNHNY, CDR2 SVGAGI (reference sequence). V was cut by 8 bases and J by 0 bases, with 11 bases left in between. This CDR3 spans 13 amino acids. The CDR3 DNA is TGTGCCAGCTTCGAGGGGAGCTCCTACGAGCAGTACTTC. Amino acid sequence: CASFEGSSYEQYF.

V is TRBV30 and J is TRBJ2-1, with D unclear. The CDR3 runs to 11 residues. Germline V gene sequence: CDR1 GTSNPN, CDR2 SVGIG (reference sequence). V was pared by 2 bases and J by 7 bases, with 6 bases between. This CDR3 reads CAWSLGNEQFF. DNA for the CDR3: TGTGCCTGGAGTCTGGGGAATGAGCAGTTCTTC.

This clone has only a few counts. The chain carries TRBV4-1 and TRBJ1-3; D not resolved. Looked up from germline, CDR1 is MGHRA and CDR2 is YSYEKL. V was cut by 3 bases and J by 2 bases, with 8 bases left in between. The CDR3 spans 14 residues. The CDR3: CASSQDFAGNTIYF. CDR3 bases: TGCGCCAGCAGCCAGGATTTCGCTGGAAACACCATATATTTT.

The chain has TRBV6-5 and TRBJ2-2, with D uncertain. This CDR3 region has 15 residues. V lost 0 bases and J 6 bases, leaving 11 bases between the germline ends. Germline CDR1 reads MNHEY; CDR2 reads SVGAGI. The CDR3 DNA is TGTGCCAGCAGTTACTCGACGGGTTCGGCCGGGGAGCTGTTTTTT. Residues: CASSYSTGSAGELFF.

J is TRBJ2-7 and V is TRBV14; 10 bases are a match to TRBD1. V dropped 4 bases and J dropped 4; count of bases not matched to a gene: 7. CDR3 length: 15 residues. Looked up from germline, CDR1 is SGHDN and CDR2 is FVKESK. CDR3 loop: CASSRERGQGYEQYF. DNA of the CDR3: TGTGCCAGCAGCCGGGAAAGGGGACAGGGGTACGAGCAGTACTTC. The variable domain in full, with the rest retrieved from reference TRBV14 and TRBJ2-7, is EAGVTQFPSHSVIEKGQTVTLRCDPISGHDNLYWYRRVMGKEIKFLLHFVKESKQDESGMPNNRFLAERTGGTYSTLKVQPAELEDSGVYFCASSRERGQGYEQYFGPGTRLTVT.

The count of this clone is one. This sequence joins TRBV5-6 and TRBJ2-3; D is unresolved. This CDR3 is 13 amino acids long. Deletions cut 1 base from V and 7 bases from J, with 10 bases between. Germline CDR1 reads SGHDT; CDR2 reads YYEEEE. The CDR3 DNA follows: TGTGCCAGCAGCTTGTTAACTGTCAATACGCAGTATTTT. As protein: CASSLLTVNTQYF. Variable domain in full (rest from reference TRBV5-6 and TRBJ2-3): DAGVTQSPTHLIKTRGQQVTLRCSPKSGHDTVSWYQQALGQGPQFIFQYYEEEERQRGNFPDRFSGHQFPNYSSELNVNALLLGDSALYLCASSLLTVNTQYFGPGTRLTVL.

This chain joins TRBV27 and TRBJ1-5; TRBD1 is a possible D gene (5 bases). The CDR3 length is 13 residues. Germline CDR1 reads MNHEY; CDR2 reads SMNVEV (reference sequence). Trimming cost V 6 bases and J 1 base, with 7 bases left between them. The CDR3 is CASSWGSNQPQHF. Written as DNA, the CDR3 is TGTGCCAGCAGCTGGGGCAGCAATCAGCCCCAGCATTTT.

This sequence joins TRBV11-3 and TRBJ1-5; D is undetermined. V lost 0 bases and J lost 5, with 8 bases in between. CDR3 length equals 14 residues. Germline V gene data show CDR1 as SGHNT and CDR2 as YENEEA. Written as DNA, the CDR3 is TGTGCCAGCAGCTTAGATCTGGTGGATCAGCCCCAGCATTTT. Translated, it gives CASSLDLVDQPQHF.

The rearrangement uses TRBV27 and TRBJ2-7; no clear D gene. The V end was cut by 7 bases, the J end by 4 bases, with 14 bases between. Per the germline V gene, CDR1 is MNHEY and CDR2 is SMNVEV (reference sequence). The CDR3 runs 13 residues. The CDR3 DNA follows: TGTGCCAGCACCCACCGACTCCGATACGAGCAGTACTTC. Protein sequence: CASTHRLRYEQYF.

The chain combines TRBV9 with TRBJ2-5; 11 bases match TRBD2. Germline CDR1 reads SGDLS; CDR2 reads YYNGEE. CDR3 length equals 16 residues. Unmatched junction bases numbered 3, after V lost 1 base and J lost 1 base. Here the CDR3 reads CASSVHSGGAQETQYF. Written as DNA, the CDR3 is TGTGCCAGCAGCGTACATAGCGGGGGGGCCCAAGAGACCCAGTACTTC.

The chain joins TRBV30 to TRBJ2-1; 8 bases match TRBD1. CDR1 is GTSNPN and CDR2 is SVGIG in the germline V gene (reference sequence). V was pared by 5 bases and J by 1 base, with 4 bases of the junction left unmatched. The CDR3 is 14 amino acids. The CDR3 DNA sequence: TGTGCCTGGCAGAACAGGGGGTCCTACAATGAGCAGTTCTTC. Translated: CAWQNRGSYNEQFF.

The chain joins TRBV27 to TRBJ1-2; D gene ambiguous. Trimming cost V 2 bases and J 5 bases, with 9 bases left between them. This CDR3 has 13 amino acids. Germline lookup yields CDR1 MNHEY and CDR2 SMNVEV (reference sequence). The CDR3 loop is CASSLTPLYGYTF. Written as DNA, the CDR3 is TGTGCCAGCAGTTTAACCCCCTTGTATGGCTACACCTTC.

The sample holds one count of this clone. The chain uses TRBV28 and TRBJ2-7; D is undetermined. Germline-derived CDR1 and CDR2 are MDHEN and SYDVKM. V was shortened by 5 bases and J by 3 bases, with 8 bases between the two germline ends. The CDR3 spans 12 residues. CDR3 protein: CASSAGSYEQYF. CDR3 nucleotide sequence: TGTGCCAGCAGTGCCGGCAGCTACGAGCAGTACTTC.